The rows below give T cell receptor beta chains drawn from one sample of a study of human T cells and chemical hapten exposure. A single record per CDR3 protein comes from TCRdb applying MiXCR to the RACE reads. In the table there are tens of thousands of distinct CDR3 sequences, 8% to 13% of which are singletons. The sequenced sample was whole blood, obtained in connection with sensitization to the hapten diphenylcyclopropenone (DPC). All receptors come from a woman between 45 and 60 years old with alopecia areata. Some clones in this sample may be carry-over from other donors' samples. CDR3s include the opening cysteine and the closing phenylalanine or tryptophan. Each record gives: clone size, J gene, V gene, CDR3 length, D gene, CDR3 protein, CDR3 DNA. D genes are given only for firm matches. Part of the rows lack a size; the others show once, few, many or a class for expanded clones.

clone size: many
J gene: TRBJ1-3
V gene: TRBV9
CDR3 length: 16
D gene: .
CDR3 protein: CASSVLDTVSGNTIYF
CDR3 DNA: TGTGCCAGCAGCGTACTGGACACCGTCTCTGGAAACACCATATATTTT

clone size: many
J gene: TRBJ1-4
V gene: TRBV7-8
CDR3 length: 15
D gene: .
CDR3 protein: CASSPDPAGREKLFF
CDR3 DNA: TGTGCCAGCAGCCCCGACCCCGCGGGACGTGAAAAACTGTTTTTT

clone size: few
J gene: TRBJ1-1
V gene: TRBV27
CDR3 length: 15
D gene: .
CDR3 protein: CASSSRRGPNTEAFF
CDR3 DNA: TGTGCCAGCAGTTCCCGACGGGGTCCGAACACTGAAGCTTTCTTT

clone size: few
J gene: TRBJ2-7
V gene: TRBV6-6
CDR3 length: 15
D gene: TRBD1
CDR3 protein: CASSYGGTGGGEQYF
CDR3 DNA: TGTGCCAGCAGTTACGGGGGGACAGGGGGCGGCGAGCAGTACTTC

clone size: few
J gene: TRBJ1-1
V gene: TRBV18
CDR3 length: 14
D gene: .
CDR3 protein: CASSATALNTEAFF
CDR3 DNA: TGTGCCAGCTCGGCGACAGCTTTGAACACTGAAGCTTTCTTT

clone size: many
J gene: TRBJ2-5
V gene: TRBV7-9
CDR3 length: 15
D gene: .
CDR3 protein: CASSLEAGMKETQYF
CDR3 DNA: TGTGCCAGCAGCTTAGAAGCGGGTATGAAAGAGACCCAGTACTTC

clone size: .
J gene: TRBJ2-1
V gene: TRBV20-1
CDR3 length: 16
D gene: TRBD2
CDR3 protein: CSARDGSVAGAPEQFF
CDR3 DNA: TGCAGTGCTAGAGATGGGTCGGTGGCGGGAGCACCTGAGCAGTTCTTC

clone size: .
J gene: TRBJ2-2
V gene: TRBV6-1
CDR3 length: 16
D gene: .
CDR3 protein: CASSDLISLNTGELFF
CDR3 DNA: TGTGCCAGCAGTGACCTGATATCATTGAACACCGGGGAGCTGTTTTTT

clone size: .
J gene: TRBJ2-1
V gene: TRBV4-3
CDR3 length: 15
D gene: .
CDR3 protein: CASSQGDVPWDEQFF
CDR3 DNA: TGCGCCAGCAGCCAAGGCGATGTCCCTTGGGATGAGCAGTTCTTC

clone size: few
J gene: TRBJ1-1
V gene: TRBV9
CDR3 length: 15
D gene: .
CDR3 protein: CASSRGGTSNTEAFF
CDR3 DNA: TGTGCCAGCAGCAGAGGAGGGACGTCGAACACTGAAGCTTTCTTT

clone size: .
J gene: TRBJ1-4
V gene: TRBV5-4
CDR3 length: 14
D gene: .
CDR3 protein: CASRGRPQDEKLFF
CDR3 DNA: TGTGCCAGCCGGGGGCGACCCCAAGACGAAAAACTGTTTTTT

clone size: .
J gene: TRBJ2-3
V gene: TRBV12-3/TRBV12-4
CDR3 length: 17
D gene: .
CDR3 protein: CASNPEPGFASTDTQYF
CDR3 DNA: TGTGCCAGCAACCCCGAACCAGGGTTTGCGAGCACAGATACGCAGTATTTT

clone size: .
J gene: TRBJ2-2
V gene: TRBV5-4
CDR3 length: 15
D gene: .
CDR3 protein: CASSLDLATTGELFF
CDR3 DNA: TGTGCCAGCAGCTTGGATCTTGCGACCACCGGGGAGCTGTTTTTT

clone size: many
J gene: TRBJ1-2
V gene: TRBV7-6
CDR3 length: 14
D gene: .
CDR3 protein: CASSLQGPRYGYTF
CDR3 DNA: TGTGCCAGCAGCTTGCAGGGCCCCCGCTATGGCTACACCTTC

clone size: many
J gene: TRBJ2-4
V gene: TRBV5-5
CDR3 length: 13
D gene: .
CDR3 protein: CASSPLAKNIQYF
CDR3 DNA: TGTGCCAGCAGCCCCTTAGCCAAAAACATTCAGTACTTC

clone size: .
J gene: TRBJ2-4
V gene: TRBV6-6
CDR3 length: 17
D gene: .
CDR3 protein: CASSYQRESGAGNIQYF
CDR3 DNA: TGTGCCAGCAGTTACCAGAGGGAATCTGGGGCGGGAAACATTCAGTACTTC

clone size: few
J gene: TRBJ2-7
V gene: TRBV12-3/TRBV12-4
CDR3 length: 14
D gene: TRBD2
CDR3 protein: CASRRTSGSLEQYF
CDR3 DNA: TGTGCCAGCAGAAGAACTAGCGGGAGCCTCGAGCAGTACTTC

clone size: few
J gene: TRBJ2-1
V gene: TRBV29-1
CDR3 length: 13
D gene: .
CDR3 protein: CSVEPGEYNEQFF
CDR3 DNA: TGCAGCGTTGAGCCAGGGGAGTACAATGAGCAGTTCTTC

clone size: few
J gene: TRBJ1-3
V gene: TRBV7-2
CDR3 length: 15
D gene: .
CDR3 protein: CASSLGGQARNTIYF
CDR3 DNA: TGTGCCAGCAGCTTAGGCGGGCAGGCAAGAAACACCATATATTTT

clone size: many
J gene: TRBJ2-7
V gene: TRBV11-3
CDR3 length: 14
D gene: .
CDR3 protein: CASSLFTGNYEQYF
CDR3 DNA: TGTGCCAGCAGCTTATTTACAGGGAACTACGAGCAGTACTTC

clone size: .
J gene: TRBJ2-4
V gene: TRBV18
CDR3 length: 14
D gene: .
CDR3 protein: CASSPQLAADIQYF
CDR3 DNA: TGTGCCAGCTCACCACAGTTGGCGGCGGACATTCAGTACTTC

clone size: few
J gene: TRBJ2-1
V gene: TRBV7-8
CDR3 length: 15
D gene: TRBD2
CDR3 protein: CASSPSRTSFHEQFF
CDR3 DNA: TGTGCCAGCAGCCCCAGCCGGACTAGTTTCCATGAGCAGTTCTTC